This T cell receptor (beta chain) stems from a study of blood T cells in healthy people across ages. Study-level points and caveats: Diversity figures derived from one million T cells were judged to underestimate the true value.

For the second PCR, which ran for about 6 to 11 cycles, a sample-barcoded 5' primer and a J-beta primer mix were used. A minimum of 2.5 million CDR3-containing paired-end reads was obtained for each sample. Each CDR3 protein is one row after TCRdb ran MiXCR on the 5' RACE reads. The sample lists approximately 490,000 distinct CDR3 sequences, about 24% occurring once. Germline loops: CDR1 MDHEN, CDR2 SYDVKM. The CDR3 consists of 13 residues. Trimming pared 2 bases from V and 7 bases from J, leaving 11 bases between. This clonotype was seen only once. Its antigen is not identified. The sample was also reused in another study, on T cells of mothers and their children. That work contributes: From each mother came over 9.5 million TCR beta CDR3 reads, and from each child came a few million.

The specimen sequenced was blood. This sequence joins TRBV28 and TRBJ1-1; D gene unclear. The clonotype comes from a boy aged 5-17 years in good health. CDR3 region: CASSLMGALEAFF. CDR3 DNA: TGTGCCAGCAGTTTAATGGGAGCCCTTGAAGCTTTCTTT.